The T cell receptor beta chain under discussion was sequenced for a study of shared clonotypes between healthy human individuals (TCRdb year 2020). Broadly, across the study: Two women and a few men aged 18 to 49 years were included in the cohort. For each donor, CD4 naive and CD4 memory were each run on three plates, CD8 naive on two plates, and CD8 memory on one plate. To estimate repertoire size and how much clonotypes are shared between individuals, the study performed deep sequencing of blood TCR repertoires from five healthy adults. To increase sequencing depth and limit assay-specific biases, TCR repertoire library preparation and sequencing were carried out by different laboratories using diverse techniques. Per donor, leukapheresis produced somewhere between about 0.9 and 9 billion PBMCs. General findings and caveats noted by the study authors: When a few donors were compared, the shared fraction of clonotypes was around 5% for naive CD4, 3.5% to 4% for naive CD8, 2% to 2.5% for memory CD4, and around 0.37% for memory CD8. Because the study included a small number of donors, the genetic and exposure-history diversity represented was limited. Clonotypes shared by all four sorted-subset donors showed higher generation probabilities than non-shared clonotypes. Rarefaction of sorted-subset datasets indicated incomplete sequencing despite the large sequencing depth. Pairwise subsampling indicated that sequencing depth was expected to affect the degree of clonotype sharing among donors. Estimated clonotype richness was generally larger for naive than for memory subsets. Only blood was sampled, and tissue TCR repertoires likely differ from those in blood.

Donors were healthy HIV-negative adults with no recently reported acute infections or vaccinations. Every donor was a Caucasian adult residing in Nashville, Tennessee, USA. CD4+ T cells were enriched by magnetic negative selection; naive cells were then positively selected on CD45RA, and the negative fraction formed the memory subset. Blood was collected by leukapheresis, and PBMCs were isolated by Ficoll-Histopaque density gradient centrifugation and then cryopreserved in liquid nitrogen vapor phase. Purity and quantity of every magnetically sorted T cell population were checked by analytical flow cytometry. Genomic DNA was isolated from each sorted fraction and quantified by UV absorbance on a Nanodrop 2000c. The germline V end is reduced by 4 bases and the J end by 3 bases; junction bases left unmatched: 6. CDR1 and CDR2, looked up from the germline V gene, are SGHRS and YFSETQ. The CDR3 goes from the cysteine to the phenylalanine over 15 residues. Left in the record is the CDR3 DNA by itself, 45 bases read in frame from the first base.

TCR CDR3 regions were amplified from genomic DNA by multiplex PCR using the deep immunoSEQ assay. Genomic DNA extracted from each cell subset was distributed evenly over all wells of several immunoSEQ 96-well plates, and each plate served as one replicate. For sorted subsets, 150 to 250 ng genomic DNA, equal to 30,000 or so T cell genomes, was loaded into each replicate PCR. Purified libraries were quantified with a Qubit 3.0 fluorometer, sized on a Bioanalyzer 2100, and re-quantified with the KAPA Library Quantification kit. Every immunoSEQ 96-well plate was sequenced on a separate single-read 150-cycle Illumina NextSeq 550 flow cell. The published analysis was carried out like this. The immunoSEQ output contained only junctional sequences without quality scores, so filtering could not match that applied to full-length reads. Sequences were annotated with PyIR, a Python wrapper for IgBLAST v1.9, and V/J genes and CDR3 were assigned using IMGT germline references. Reads were removed for weak V/J assignments (E-value above 1e-6), missing CDR3, stop codons, out-of-frame junctions, or ambiguous translated residues. V3J clonotypes were defined as sequences sharing an identical inferred V gene, J gene, and CDR3 amino acid sequence. Percentage overlap between repertoires was computed as shared unique clonotypes divided by the size of the smaller repertoire. Repertoire richness was assessed with RTK rarefaction, the Chao1 estimator, and Recon v2.1 estimates of unobserved clonotypes. OLGA was used to compute generation probabilities for all TCRbeta clonotypes that the gDNA method yielded from a handful of donors. TCRdb mirrors the immuneACCESS table, restricted to in-frame sequences. Some clones are absent from its copies; in checked studies, under half trace to an unresolved V gene, and the reason for the others is unknown. Clonal size and the V and J genes are those of that table, whereas D and trimming came from the DNA. Here the sample has hundreds of thousands of clones; under 80% occur a single time. The ten largest clones represent around 1.6% of the sample.

About this clone: Its antigen is not yet known. A much larger clone differs from this one at a single base, so this may be a read error.

Material for sequencing was memory CD4+ T cells sorted from blood. Per the publication, the cell subset or site label means: CD45RA-negative fraction. Here the chain combines TRBV5-1 and TRBJ2-2; TRBD1 aligns with 7 central bases. The clonotype was recovered from a young woman in good health. The CDR3 has the sequence CASSPGTEHTGELFF. The nucleotide sequence reads TGCGCCAGCAGCCCCGGGACAGAACACACCGGGGAGCTGTTTTTT. Supplemented by the reference TRBV5-1 and TRBJ2-2 proteins around the CDR3, the complete variable domain is KAGVTQTPRYLIKTRGQQVTLSCSPISGHRSVSWYQQTPGQGLQFLFEYFSETQRNKGNFPGRFSGRQFSNSRSEMNVSTLELGDSALYLCASSPGTEHTGELFFGEGSRLTVL.